This T cell receptor beta chain was retrieved from a study of identical twins. A few counts support this clonotype. Every sampled donor was Caucasian and healthy. Via MiXCR, TCRdb re-called the 5' RACE reads, giving one row per CDR3 protein. The sample lists 210,000 or so distinct CDR3 sequences, roughly 15% seen once, with 35% to 45% in the top ten. This CDR3 is built from 13 residues. Germline CDR1 and CDR2: SEHNR and FQNEAQ (reference sequence). The germline V and J ends were trimmed by 11 bases and 4 bases, with 14 bases remaining between them. The same data also contributed to another study, on T cells expressing NK-cell markers. That report adds: Seven HCMV-seropositive donors and one seronegative donor made up the eight sequenced donors. About six donors showed dominant NKG2C+ clonotypes comprising roughly 1.0-7.5% of their CD8+ T cells. The study left the HCMV specificity of expanded NKG2C+ T cell clones unresolved.

The rearrangement links TRBV7-9 to TRBJ2-2; no firm D call. Specimen: CD8+ T cells sorted from blood. This receptor was obtained from a woman under 30 in good health. CDR3 loop: CACPEEGTGELFF. Here the CDR3 DNA reads TGTGCCTGTCCCGAGGAAGGCACCGGGGAGCTGTTTTTT.